The rows below give T cell receptor beta chains drawn from one sample of a study of blood T cell repertoires in COVID-19. Clones were sequenced by immunoSEQ multiplex PCR, and TCRdb holds only the in-frame ones, with some missing. Of about 110,000 clones listed, roughly 88% are singletons. The material sequenced was peripheral blood. The source of these receptors is a woman of 80 years or more with active or convalescent COVID-19. Each CDR3 is given with its conserved first and last residue. The size field is filled for only some rows; it gives once, few, many or a size class.

clone_size | j_call | v_call | cdr3_aa
few | TRBJ2-7 | TRBV5-4 | CASSLGGLAGEQYF
. | TRBJ1-5 | TRBV2 | CASSDRTGGNQPQHF
. | TRBJ2-7 | TRBV5-5 | CASSTGQGMGYEQYF
. | TRBJ2-7 | TRBV5-3 | CARRKDILYEQYF
. | TRBJ2-4 | TRBV6-5 | CASQTTENIQYF
. | TRBJ2-1 | TRBV29-1 | CSVDRGYEQFF
. | TRBJ1-5 | TRBV21-1 | CASSKAKGQGNQPQHF
. | TRBJ2-7 | TRBV7-9 | CASSLRRAGGIHEQYF
. | TRBJ2-7 | TRBV28 | CASSLSQGLGTLAYEQYF
. | TRBJ1-1 | TRBV11-2 | CASAPGQTMNTEAFF
. | TRBJ2-7 | TRBV10-3 | CAISSGTNRYEQYF
. | TRBJ2-7 | TRBV18 | CASSPGIARYEQYF
. | TRBJ2-1 | TRBV5-5 | CASSLLAGDYNEQFF
. | TRBJ2-7 | TRBV28 | CASSTAGTDYEQYF
. | TRBJ2-3 | TRBV19 | CASSPRQGVTDTQYF
. | TRBJ2-1 | TRBV11-3 | CASSRTVGEQFF
. | TRBJ1-1 | TRBV28 | CASSLGHQNTEAFF
. | TRBJ1-3 | TRBV25-1 | CASRNSGRNTIYF
. | TRBJ2-7 | TRBV4-1 | CASSQDSNRAFYEQYF
. | TRBJ1-5 | TRBV3-1/TRBV3-2 | CASSQGQGGQPQHF
. | TRBJ1-4 | TRBV28 | CASSSGGHEKLFF
. | TRBJ2-4 | TRBV2 | CASSGGTGEGIQYF
. | TRBJ2-3 | TRBV12-3/TRBV12-4 | CASTGDSDTQYF
. | TRBJ2-1 | TRBV6-4 | CASSSGTGIDEQFF
. | TRBJ2-1 | TRBV5-4 | CASSLDPGLADNEQFF
. | TRBJ1-2 | TRBV29-1 | CSAGGLNLGYTF
. | TRBJ2-7 | TRBV5-1 | CASRSSGYEQYF
. | TRBJ2-5 | TRBV6-5 | CASSYYRGGQETQYF
. | TRBJ2-2 | TRBV7-3 | CASSEQGASGELFF